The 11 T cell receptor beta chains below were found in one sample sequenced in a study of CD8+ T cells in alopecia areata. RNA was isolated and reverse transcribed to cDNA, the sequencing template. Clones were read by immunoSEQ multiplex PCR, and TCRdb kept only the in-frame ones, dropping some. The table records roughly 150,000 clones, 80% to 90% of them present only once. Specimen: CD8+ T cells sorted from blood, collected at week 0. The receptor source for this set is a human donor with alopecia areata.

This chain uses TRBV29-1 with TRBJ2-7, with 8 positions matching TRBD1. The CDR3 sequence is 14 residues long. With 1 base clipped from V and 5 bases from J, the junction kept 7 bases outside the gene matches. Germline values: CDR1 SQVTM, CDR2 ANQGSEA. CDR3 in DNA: TGCAGCGTTGAAGGACAGGGGAAGATCGACGAGCAGTACTTC. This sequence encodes CSVEGQGKIDEQYF.

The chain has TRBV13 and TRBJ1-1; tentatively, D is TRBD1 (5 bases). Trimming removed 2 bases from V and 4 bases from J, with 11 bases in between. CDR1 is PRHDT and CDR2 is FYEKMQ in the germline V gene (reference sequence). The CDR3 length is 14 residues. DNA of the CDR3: TGTGCCAGCAGCTTAAGTGAGACAGCCACTGAAGCTTTCTTT. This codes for CASSLSETATEAFF.

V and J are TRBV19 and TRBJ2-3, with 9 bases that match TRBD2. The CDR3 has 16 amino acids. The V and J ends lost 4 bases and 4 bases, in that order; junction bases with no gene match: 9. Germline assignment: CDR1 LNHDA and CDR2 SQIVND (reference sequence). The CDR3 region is CASSTRTSAVSDTQYF. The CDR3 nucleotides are TGTGCCAGTAGTACCCGGACTAGCGCCGTCTCAGATACGCAGTATTTT.

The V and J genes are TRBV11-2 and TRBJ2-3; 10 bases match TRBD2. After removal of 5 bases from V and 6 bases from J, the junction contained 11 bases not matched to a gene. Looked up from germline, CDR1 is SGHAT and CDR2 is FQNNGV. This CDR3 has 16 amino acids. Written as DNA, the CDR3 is TGTGCCAGCAGCCTAAGGACTAGCGGAGGCCCTGATACGCAGTATTTT. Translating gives CASSLRTSGGPDTQYF.

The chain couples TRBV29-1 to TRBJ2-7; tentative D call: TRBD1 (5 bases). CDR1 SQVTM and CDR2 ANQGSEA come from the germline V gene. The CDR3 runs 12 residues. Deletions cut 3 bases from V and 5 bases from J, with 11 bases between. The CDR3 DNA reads TGCAGCGTTGAGTTGGGGCTGGACGAGCAGTACTTC. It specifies CSVELGLDEQYF.

CDR3 in amino acids: CASSVTGLHYGYTF. CDR3 nucleotide sequence: TGTGCCAGCAGTGTGACAGGGCTCCATTATGGCTACACCTTC. The rearrangement links TRBV6-5 to TRBJ1-2; 7 bases match TRBD1. CDR3 length equals 14 residues. Germline CDR1 reads MNHEY; CDR2 reads SVGAGI. The ends lost 5 bases at V and 5 bases at J; junction bases unmatched: 8.

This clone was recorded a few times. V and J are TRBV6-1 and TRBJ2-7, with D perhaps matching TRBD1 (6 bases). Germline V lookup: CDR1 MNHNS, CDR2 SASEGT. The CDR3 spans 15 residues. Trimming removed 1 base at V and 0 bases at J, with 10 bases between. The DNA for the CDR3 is TGTGCCAGCAGTGAAGAGGCAGGGGCCTCCTACGAGCAGTACTTC. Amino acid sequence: CASSEEAGASYEQYF.

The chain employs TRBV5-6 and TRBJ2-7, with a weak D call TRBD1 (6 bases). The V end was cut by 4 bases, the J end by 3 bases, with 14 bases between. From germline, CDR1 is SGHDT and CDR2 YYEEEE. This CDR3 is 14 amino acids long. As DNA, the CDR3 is TGTGCCAGCAGCCAGACTACAGGGTTCTACGAGCAGTACTTC. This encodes CASSQTTGFYEQYF.

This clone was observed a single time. The CDR3 DNA sequence: TGTGCCAGCAGCTTAGTGGGCGTGGACACACGCACAGATACGCAGTATTTT. This encodes CASSLVGVDTRTDTQYF. V is TRBV7-9 and J is TRBJ2-3, with D tentatively TRBD1 (5 bases). The V gene lost 1 base and the J gene lost 1 base, with 15 bases spanning the gap. The CDR3 extends over 17 amino acids. Germline CDR1 and CDR2: SEHNR and FQNEAQ (reference sequence).

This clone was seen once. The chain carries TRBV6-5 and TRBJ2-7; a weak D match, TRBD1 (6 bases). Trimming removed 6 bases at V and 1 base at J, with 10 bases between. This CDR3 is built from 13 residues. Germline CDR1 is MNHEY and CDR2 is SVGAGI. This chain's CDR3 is CASRKTGSYEQYF. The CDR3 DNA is TGTGCCAGCAGAAAGACAGGATCCTACGAGCAGTACTTC.

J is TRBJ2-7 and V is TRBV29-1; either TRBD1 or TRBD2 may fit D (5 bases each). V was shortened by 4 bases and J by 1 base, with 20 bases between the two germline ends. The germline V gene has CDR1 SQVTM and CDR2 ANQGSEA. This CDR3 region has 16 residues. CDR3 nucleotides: TGCAGCGTTGTGTCTCCACTAGACAGAGGTTCCTACGAGCAGTACTTC. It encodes CSVVSPLDRGSYEQYF.